The sequence of this T cell receptor (beta chain) was determined in a study of cytomegalovirus exposure and HLA in healthy donors. This clone appeared once. Trimming took 0 bases from V and 6 from J, leaving 8 bases between them. The CDR3 length is 13 residues. CDR1 SGHRS and CDR2 YFSETQ come from the germline V gene. The study ran its PCR with 60 Vbeta and 13 Jbeta primers. Here immunoSEQ multiplex PCR was the method, and the copy in TCRdb shows in-frame clones only, minus some. Here the sample spans about 100,000 clones, more than 60% being singletons. The sequenced sample was PBMCs. This clonotype was sampled from a woman aged 18-30 years in good health and CMV-seropositive. The chain couples TRBV5-1 to TRBJ2-3; tentative D call: TRBD1 (6 bases). CDR3 sequence (DNA): TGCGCCAGCAGCTTGGGGCAGGGGGATACGCAGTATTTT. It is translated as CASSLGQGDTQYF.